This T cell receptor (beta chain) was identified in a study of cytomegalovirus exposure and HLA in healthy donors (TCRdb year 2017). Regarding the research as a whole: According to an earlier analysis of several hundred of the donors, 150 million to 200 million T cells yielded 100 million or so unique TCR beta sequences and less than 300 Gb of sequence data. A later analysis re-analyzed previously published TCR beta repertoires from about 600 donors and added high-resolution HLA genotyping to study TCR occurrence patterns. Genome-wide SNP genotypes for about 65% of the 666 donors were used in a later genetic analysis, which treated that subset as a discovery cohort. Donor age, sex, ethnicity and CMV serostatus were compiled alongside the repertoire data. The T cell repertoires of 666 subjects were profiled by immunosequencing and related to cytomegalovirus serostatus. All discovery cohort repertoires had been generated using a single sequencing platform. HLA typing covered class I and class II loci at four-digit resolution. The study was designed to test whether signatures of past pathogen exposure could be identified by cataloging public T cell receptors. Along with the roughly 700-subject first cohort, a separate validation cohort of 120 different subjects was used. Because of strong linkage in the cohort, roughly five DR-DQ haplotypes were treated as single units for association and clustering. High-throughput TCR immunosequencing, statistical association of individual TCRs with disease status, and machine learning were combined to predict cytomegalovirus infection status. Rather than drawing on any new phenotypic data, the later analysis identified candidate immune exposures from TCR beta sequences and the way those sequences occurred across donors. Of the 398 genotyped donors, over 65% fell in the genetic ancestry cluster associated with self-reported Caucasian donors. On average, over 200,000 unique TCR beta nucleotide sequences were sequenced per donor among several hundred genotyped donors of the cohort, with roughly a sixth of those sequences being non-productive. To decide whether each TCR beta V gene segment behaved as functional or pseudogenic, an earlier analysis of approximately 590 of the donors relied on high-throughput TCR beta sequencing. An early release that covered about 600 HLA-typed donors contained approximately 290 gigabases of sequencing data and tens of millions of unique TCR sequences. The number of donors typed differed by locus, with about 629-630 for A, B, C, DRB1 and DQB1, roughly 550 for DQA1, approximately 580 for DPA1, and some 450 for DPB1. What the work shows at the level of the full study, not this receptor alone: Because some donors lacked HLA typing at each locus, the association tests relied only on the typed subset. Linkage disequilibrium might explain the correlated functional status among segregating V segments, but an unknown experimental factor could not be ruled out. At a false discovery rate of 0.05, a later analysis linked 15,000 to 20,000 TCR beta sequences to specific HLA alleles. Because the 87-base-pair reads could not distinguish some IMGT-functional V segments, including TRBV6-2 and TRBV6-3, those segments were excluded. In a later analysis, HLA-associated TCR beta chains were found to be more clonally expanded and to have lower generation probabilities than equally common non-associated chains. In a later analysis, most CMV-associated TCR beta chains were found to appear HLA-restricted, with HLA associations seemingly driven largely by CMV exposure. The sequencing pipeline was judged likely to have produced a cluster of highly shared sequence variants as a technical artifact. Assigning TCR associations to individual alleles was difficult when HLA alleles, especially DR and DQ, strongly co-occurred. The authors suggested that the approach could potentially be extended to other disease states and immunological phenotypes. Because counts were too low, some 17 rarely observed V segments, including chromosome 9 orphons, were left out of the earlier analysis of a few hundred of the donors. Sequencing depth was assumed to be roughly uniform across donors in the presence/absence analyses, though that assumption may not hold. In vitro tests confirmed that three of the cytomegalovirus-associated TCR beta chains recognize cytomegalovirus antigens. A further reported finding was that TCR beta sequences accurately predicted the HLA-A and HLA-B alleles for most subjects in the first cohort. In a later analysis, TCR association rates were found to vary across HLA loci, with the most associated TCRs seen for DRB1 alleles and the fewest for HLA-C alleles. In a later genetic analysis, fewer N-insertions in productive TCRs were reported among donors in an Asian-associated ancestry cluster than the approximately 710-donor mean. The classifier was reported to diagnose cytomegalovirus status with high specificity and sensitivity in both the original cohort and the validation cohort. Several of the top co-occurrence clusters appeared to be linked to parvovirus B19, influenza, CMV and Epstein-Barr virus, according to a later analysis. The only immune exposure information available for the cohort was CMV serostatus. Most TCR sequences were seen in very few donors, while some public TCRs were found in many individuals. This cohort had only TCR beta chains sequenced, and the lack of alpha or paired-chain data limited which features could be detected. In the study, 164 TCR beta chains were listed as associated with cytomegalovirus. In an earlier analysis of 587 of the donors, most TCR beta V segments appeared in productive rearrangements about 87% or about 30% of the time, broadly matching IMGT annotations. A later genetic analysis associated a missense DCLRE1C variant with V-gene and J-gene trimming of TCR beta chains, and an independent cohort replicated the association.

The library was obtained by the immunoSEQ multiplex PCR assay. A mixture of 60 forward primers for TCR Vbeta segments and 13 reverse primers for TCR Jbeta segments was used in the multiplex PCR. The CDR3 region of rearranged TCR beta genes was amplified from genomic DNA with a multiplex PCR assay. Amplified TCR beta libraries were sequenced as 87-base-pair reads on the Illumina HiSeq System. Regarding the original processing steps: In a later analysis, some 80 million unique TCR beta chains were counted across the roughly 700 repertoires, and roughly 11 million of these chains were shared by at least two donors. Raw reads were error-corrected and collapsed into unique sequences with a nearest-neighbor algorithm that merged closely related sequences to remove PCR and sequencing errors. To assign V, D and J gene segments, CDR3 sequences were aligned to IMGT reference sequences. Each retained sequence needed at least a six-nucleotide match to both a V gene segment and a J gene segment. Rearrangements were classified as productive when the CDR3 lacked stop codons and remained in frame with V and J, and all other rearrangements were classified as non-productive. Following IMGT convention, CDR3 was defined as the stretch from the second conserved V-encoded cysteine to the conserved J-encoded phenylalanine. In an earlier analysis of just under 600 of the donors, sequences lacking an unambiguous match to a single V gene segment were excluded. In an earlier analysis of 587 of the donors, V segments were called functional above 56.7% productive rearrangements and were called segregating when the between-donor standard deviation exceeded 5%. A statistical classification framework was built for diagnosing cytomegalovirus status from the catalog of TCR beta chain sequences. V and J gene assignment, in a later analysis, came from comparing TCR nucleotide sequences with IMGT/GENE-DB human TR gene sequences. Using the TCRdist pipeline, a later analysis assigned CDR3 sequences along with most-parsimonious VDJ recombination scenarios. In a later analysis, each TCR beta chain was defined by its CDR3 amino acid sequence together with its V-gene family, and reads lacking a unique V-gene family were excluded. As a way to deal with suspected cross-contamination and a sequencing artifact, a later analysis dropped roughly 620 nucleotide sequences that were highly shared and had low generation probability. In a later analysis, a clonal expansion index was calculated for each public chain from normalized within-repertoire ranks of inferred template counts. Generation probabilities in a later analysis came from a VDJ recombination model fitted to out-of-frame rearrangements, and those results were checked against IGoR. Hypergeometric tests were used in a later analysis to score TCR-TCR, TCR-HLA and TCR-CMV co-occurrence, with a repertoire-size bias correction applied to the TCR pairs. In a later analysis, false discovery rates were estimated by permuting HLA or CMV assignments 20 times. In a later analysis, co-occurring TCRs were grouped using DBSCAN, with TCRdist sequence similarity added in when clustering inside HLA-allele-positive subsets. Repertoires with fewer than 30,000 or more than 120,000 public chains, plus five repertoires with anomalous nucleotide sharing, were excluded from co-occurrence clustering. Entries here come from immuneACCESS through TCRdb and include only in-frame sequences with V and J called. Some clones fail to appear in such tables; in the studies checked, an unresolved V gene covers under half of the shortfall, and the cause of the remainder is unknown. V, J and clone size are taken as reported in that table, and D and trimming were inferred from the DNA itself. Present in this sample are about 140,000 clones, around three quarters of which were seen just once. 2% to 2.5% of the sample comes from the top ten.

Of note for this clone: What this receptor recognizes is not known. No clone much larger than this one lies a single base away; base qualities are absent.

The cohort consisted of some 730 healthy bone marrow donors. Cohort members were all nominally healthy when sampled, although unrecorded immune exposures were likely present. The donor was CMV seronegative and belonged to the group of 380 or so seronegative cohort members. Each donor provided a peripheral blood sample, and peripheral blood mononuclear cells were used for TCR beta sequencing. Genomic DNA was extracted from the blood cell samples with the Qiagen DNeasy Blood Extraction Kit. Sequences SNHLY (CDR1) and FYNNEI (CDR2) are obtained from the germline V gene. Counted from cysteine to phenylalanine, this CDR3 has 13 amino acids. This entry keeps only the CDR3 DNA: 39 bases, framed from base 1. V is clipped by 6 bases and J by 5 bases, and the sequence between their germline boundaries is 10 bases long.

The sequencing sample was made of PBMCs. This TCR was recovered from a man between 25 and 39 years old in good health and CMV-seronegative. The V gene is TRBV2 and the J gene is TRBJ2-2; TRBD1 is a possible D gene, resting on 6 matching bases. Here the CDR3 is given as CASRGTGTGELFF. The DNA sequence is TGTGCCAGCAGGGGAACAGGGACCGGGGAGCTGTTTTTT.